This T cell receptor beta chain derives from a study of post-analysis software for immune sequencing data. Prepared TCR beta cDNA libraries contained unique molecular identifiers. A single record per CDR3 protein comes from TCRdb applying MiXCR to the PCR reads. The sample carries roughly 800,000 distinct CDR3 sequences, about half recorded once. The V gene end was trimmed by 4 bases and the J gene end by 1 base; junction bases not matched to a gene: 6. The CDR3 has 17 amino acids. Notes on this clonotype: Its cognate antigen is unknown.

Study findings and constraints: With TRBV5-6, TRBV5-1 and TRBV20-1 included, five TRBV segments were more frequent in patients than in controls.

Sample: blood. The receptor was derived from a girl aged 10-17 years with multiple sclerosis. The V call is TRBV12-3 or TRBV12-4, the J call TRBJ2-2; 10 positions match TRBD2. CDR3 region: CASSWSLAGGNTGELFF. CDR3 in DNA: TGTGCCAGCAGTTGGTCATTAGCGGGAGGGAACACCGGGGAGCTGTTTTTT.